This entry lists 8 T cell receptor beta chains sequenced from one sample in a study of OX40 agonist ivuxolimab in advanced cancers. Here immunoSEQ multiplex PCR was the method, and the copy in TCRdb shows in-frame clones only, minus some. The sample has roughly 50,000 clones; about 90% are singletons. Sequencing was performed on CD4+ or CD8+ T cells sorted from blood, taken in a trial of the OX40 agonist ivuxolimab. The receptors shown here come from an adult with an advanced solid tumor such as melanoma, head and neck, liver or kidney cancer.

The J gene is TRBJ1-5, the V gene TRBV19; perhaps TRBD1 as D (6 bases). V lost 6 bases, J lost 9 bases, and 24 bases lay in between. The CDR3 has 16 residues. Germline V gene sequence: CDR1 LNHDA, CDR2 SQIVND (reference sequence). The CDR3 here is CASSNVPDSPKMPQHF. The CDR3, as DNA: TGTGCCAGTAGCAATGTCCCGGACAGCCCTAAGATGCCCCAGCATTTT.

In this sample, this clone is medium-sized. Other DNA variants within this sample encode the same CDR3. The chain has TRBV7-9 and TRBJ1-4; D is undetermined. With 1 base removed from V and 8 bases from J, the gap between germline ends came to 11 bases. Germline CDR1 reads SEHNR; CDR2 reads FQNEAQ (reference sequence). This CDR3 spans 14 amino acids. CDR3 loop: CASSLVGGGEKLFF. CDR3 coding DNA: TGTGCCAGCAGCTTAGTGGGAGGTGGGGAAAAACTGTTTTTT.

The CDR3 loop reads CATSRGTRLEQETQYF. The CDR3 DNA is TGTGCCACCAGCAGAGGTACCCGACTAGAACAAGAGACCCAGTACTTC. The V call is TRBV15, the J call TRBJ2-5; D perhaps matches TRBD2 (6 bases). The CDR3 is made up of 16 amino acids. CDR1 LNHNV and CDR2 YYDKDF come from the germline V gene (reference sequence). With 1 base removed from V and 2 bases from J, the gap between germline ends came to 14 bases.

Here the CDR3 DNA reads TGTGCCAGCAGCCAGACACTGGACATTTACTCCTACGAGCAGTACTTC. This sequence encodes CASSQTLDIYSYEQYF. The chain uses TRBV4-2 and TRBJ2-7; D is possibly TRBD1 (5 bases). This CDR3 comprises 16 residues. Per the germline V gene, CDR1 is LGHNA and CDR2 is YNFKEQ. V was trimmed by 3 bases and J by 0 bases, leaving 15 bases between them.

This chain joins TRBV12-2 and TRBJ1-5; no check of the table's D call, TRBD1, against the DNA was made. TRBV12-2 is a known pseudogene. The CDR3 consists of 18 residues. CDR3 protein: CASRPLWGQDYSNQPQHF. CDR3 in DNA: TGTGCAAGTCGCCCACTCTGGGGACAGGACTATAGCAATCAGCCCCAGCATTTT.

The CDR3 coding sequence is TGTGCCTGGAGTCTATTACTAGGGACAGAAGAGACCCAGTACTTC. Its protein product is CAWSLLLGTEETQYF. V and J are TRBV30 and TRBJ2-5, with TRBD1 matching over 7 bases. Losses at the gene ends were 2 bases for V and 3 bases for J; bases not matched to a gene: 9. The CDR3 runs 15 residues. CDR1 and CDR2 (germline): GTSNPN, SVGIG (reference sequence).

J is TRBJ1-1 and V is TRBV4-3, with D hard to call. This CDR3 spans 14 amino acids. Germline loops: CDR1 LGHNA, CDR2 YSLEER. Trimming took 7 bases from V and 4 from J, leaving 16 bases between them. CDR3 coding DNA: TGCGCCAGCACCCCAGGAGGTGGTGGCACTGAAGCTTTCTTT. It is translated as CASTPGGGGTEAFF.

This clone appeared once. This chain uses TRBV7-8 with TRBJ2-1, with D possibly TRBD1 on 5 matching bases. This CDR3 spans 15 amino acids. CDR1 is SGHVS and CDR2 is FQNEAQ in the germline V gene. V lost 1 base, J lost 2 bases, and 9 bases lay in between. The CDR3 protein is CASSLETAAYNEQFF. In DNA, the CDR3 is TGTGCCAGCAGCTTAGAGACAGCAGCCTACAATGAGCAGTTCTTC.